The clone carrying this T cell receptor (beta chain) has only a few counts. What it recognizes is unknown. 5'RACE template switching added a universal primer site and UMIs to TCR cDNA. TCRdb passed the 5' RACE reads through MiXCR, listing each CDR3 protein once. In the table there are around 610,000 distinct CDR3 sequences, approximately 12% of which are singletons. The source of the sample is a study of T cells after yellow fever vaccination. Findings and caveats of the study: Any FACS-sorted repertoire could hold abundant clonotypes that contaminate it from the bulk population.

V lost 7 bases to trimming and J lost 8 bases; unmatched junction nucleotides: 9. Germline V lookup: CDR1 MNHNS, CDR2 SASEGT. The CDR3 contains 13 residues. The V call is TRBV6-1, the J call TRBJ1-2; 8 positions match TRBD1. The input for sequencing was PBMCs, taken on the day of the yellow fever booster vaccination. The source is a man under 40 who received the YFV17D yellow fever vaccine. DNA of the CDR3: TGTGCCAGCACCCCGGGACAGGCTGGGGGCTACACCTTC. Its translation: CASTPGQAGGYTF.